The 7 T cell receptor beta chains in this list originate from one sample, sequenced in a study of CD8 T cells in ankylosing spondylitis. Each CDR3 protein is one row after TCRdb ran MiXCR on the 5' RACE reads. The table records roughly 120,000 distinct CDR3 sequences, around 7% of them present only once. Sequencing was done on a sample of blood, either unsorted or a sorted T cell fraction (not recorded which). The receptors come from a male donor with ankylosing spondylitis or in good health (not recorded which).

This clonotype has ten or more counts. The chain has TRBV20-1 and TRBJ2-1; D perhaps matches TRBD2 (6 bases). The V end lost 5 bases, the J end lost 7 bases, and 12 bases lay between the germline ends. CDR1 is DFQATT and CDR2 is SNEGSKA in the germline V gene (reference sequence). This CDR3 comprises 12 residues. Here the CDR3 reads CSAGRRANEQFF. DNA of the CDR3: TGCAGTGCTGGTAGGAGGGCTAATGAGCAGTTCTTC.

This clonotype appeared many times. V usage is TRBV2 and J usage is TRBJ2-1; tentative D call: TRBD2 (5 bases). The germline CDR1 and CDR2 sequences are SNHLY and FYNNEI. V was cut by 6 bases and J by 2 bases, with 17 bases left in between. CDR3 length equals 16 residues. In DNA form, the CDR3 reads TGTGCCAGCAGGGCCTTAGGCCCCGGGGCCTACAATGAGCAGTTCTTC. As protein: CASRALGPGAYNEQFF.

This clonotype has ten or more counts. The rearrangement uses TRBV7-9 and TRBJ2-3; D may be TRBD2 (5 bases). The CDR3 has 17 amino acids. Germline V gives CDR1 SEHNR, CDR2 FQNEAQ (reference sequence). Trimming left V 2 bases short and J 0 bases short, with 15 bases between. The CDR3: CASSLLGLDFSTDTQYF. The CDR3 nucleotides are TGTGCCAGCAGCTTACTCGGATTGGACTTTAGCACAGATACGCAGTATTTT.

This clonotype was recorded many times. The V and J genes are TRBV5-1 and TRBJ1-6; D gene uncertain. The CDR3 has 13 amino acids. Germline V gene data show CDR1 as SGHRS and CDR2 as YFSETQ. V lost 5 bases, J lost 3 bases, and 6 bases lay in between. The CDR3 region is CASRLDYNSPLHF. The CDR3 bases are TGCGCCAGCAGGCTTGACTATAATTCACCCCTCCACTTT.

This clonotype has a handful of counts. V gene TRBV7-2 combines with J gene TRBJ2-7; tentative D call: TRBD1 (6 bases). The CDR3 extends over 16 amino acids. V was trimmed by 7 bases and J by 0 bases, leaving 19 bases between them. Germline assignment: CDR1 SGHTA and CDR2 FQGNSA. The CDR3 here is CASIEGAGESSYEQYF. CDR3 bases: TGTGCCAGCATCGAAGGGGCAGGGGAGAGCTCCTACGAGCAGTACTTC.

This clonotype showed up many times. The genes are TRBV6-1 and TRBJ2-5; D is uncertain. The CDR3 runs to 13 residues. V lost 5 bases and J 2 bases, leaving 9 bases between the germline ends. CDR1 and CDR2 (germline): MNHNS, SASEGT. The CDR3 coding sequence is TGTGCCAGCAGTCCTTTCTTGCAAGAGACCCAGTACTTC. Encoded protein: CASSPFLQETQYF.

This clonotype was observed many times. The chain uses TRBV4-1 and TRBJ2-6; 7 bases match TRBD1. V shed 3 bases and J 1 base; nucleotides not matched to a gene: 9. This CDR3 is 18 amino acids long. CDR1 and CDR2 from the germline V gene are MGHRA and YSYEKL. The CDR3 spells CASSHETGTASGANVLTF. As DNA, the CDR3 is TGCGCCAGCAGCCACGAAACCGGGACAGCTTCTGGGGCCAACGTCCTGACTTTC.